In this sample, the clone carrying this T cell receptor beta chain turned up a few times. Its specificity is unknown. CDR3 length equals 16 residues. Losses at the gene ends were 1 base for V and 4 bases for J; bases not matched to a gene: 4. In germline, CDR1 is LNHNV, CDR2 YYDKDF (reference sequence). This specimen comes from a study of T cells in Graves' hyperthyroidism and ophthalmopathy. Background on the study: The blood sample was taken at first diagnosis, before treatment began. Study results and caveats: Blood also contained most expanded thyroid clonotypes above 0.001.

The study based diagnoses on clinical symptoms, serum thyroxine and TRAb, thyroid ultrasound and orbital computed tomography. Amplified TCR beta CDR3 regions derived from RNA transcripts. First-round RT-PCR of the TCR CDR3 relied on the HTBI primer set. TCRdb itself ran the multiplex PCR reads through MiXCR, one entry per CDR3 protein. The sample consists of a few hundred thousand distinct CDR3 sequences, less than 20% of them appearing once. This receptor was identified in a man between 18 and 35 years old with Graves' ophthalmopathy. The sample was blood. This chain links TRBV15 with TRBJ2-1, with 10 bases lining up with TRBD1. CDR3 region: CATSRAPGQGYNEQFF. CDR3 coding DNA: TGTGCCACCAGCAGAGCGCCGGGACAGGGGTACAATGAGCAGTTCTTC.